Sequencing of this T cell receptor beta chain was carried out in a study of T cell responses to AZD1222 COVID-19 vaccine. Study-level findings and limits: Possibly, clonal diversity was underestimated; donors were largely white British and included more females. Vaccine-related CD4 TCRs covered spike, predominating at 160-218 and 743-854.

The repertoire was sequenced with immunoSEQ multiplex PCR; TCRdb's copy has only in-frame clones and lacks some. Of 140,000 or so clones in the sample, approximately 86% were seen once. Trimming took off 2 bases at V and 0 bases at J, with 10 bases between the two ends. In germline, CDR1 is KGHSY, CDR2 FQNENV. CDR3 size: 15 residues. A single count supports this clone. Its matching antigen is unknown. This TCR was recovered from an adult in good health. V usage is TRBV16 and J usage is TRBJ1-2; D uncertain. This specimen was peripheral blood, taken on day 0 of AZD1222 vaccination. The CDR3 sequence is CASSQSVLANYGYTF. As DNA, the CDR3 is TGTGCCAGCAGCCAAAGTGTACTGGCTAACTATGGCTACACCTTC.